Included here is one TCR beta chain sequence, with context. Scientists made TCR beta cDNA using 5'RACE template switching with UMIs. Using the 5' RACE reads, TCRdb records one entry per CDR3 protein without DNA. The sample totals approximately 170,000 distinct CDR3 sequences. From germline, CDR1 is MNHEY and CDR2 SVGAGI. There are 16 residues in the CDR3. The data belong to a study of T cells expressing NK-cell markers. Looking at the study overall: Underlying the TCR beta repertoires were sorted CD3+CD56+NKG2C+, CD3+CD56+NKG2C- and CD3+CD56-NKG2C+ T cells.

The source of this sequence is a man between 18 and 69 years old in good health. V is TRBV6-5 and J is TRBJ2-7; there is no DNA to check the TCRdb D call of TRBD1. The sequenced material came from blood T cells: a sorted CD56 or NKG2C T cell subset, CD4+ or CD8+ T cells, or bulk PBMC T cells (not recorded which). The CDR3 loop is CASSYSVGQKLYEQYF.